The following is a T cell receptor beta chain sequence with its context. Its antigen is unknown. The germline V gene has CDR1 SGHDT and CDR2 YYEEEE. Trimming stripped 0 bases from V and 5 bases from J, with 6 bases between. The CDR3 spans 13 residues. 13 Jbeta primers and 60 Vbeta primers were used for the PCR. Sequenced by immunoSEQ multiplex PCR; TCRdb stores in-frame clones only, minus some. The sample yields some 170,000 clones, about four fifths seen once. This sample is drawn from a study of cytomegalovirus exposure and HLA in healthy donors. Study outcomes and limitations: Clonal expansion, a later analysis showed, was greater in HLA-associated TCR beta chains than in equally common others. Most of the CMV-associated TCR beta chains (in a later analysis) appeared to be HLA-restricted.

The TCR originated in a woman under 30 in good health and CMV-seropositive. The chain recombines TRBV5-6 with TRBJ1-5; D unresolved. The sequenced material came from PBMCs. The CDR3 coding sequence is TGTGCCAGCAGCTTGGGCAGTTATCAGCCCCAGCATTTT. Amino acids: CASSLGSYQPQHF.